This is a list of T cell receptor beta chains from one sample in a study of OX40 agonist ivuxolimab in advanced cancers. Clones were read by immunoSEQ multiplex PCR, and TCRdb kept only the in-frame ones, dropping some. The profile shows under 20,000 clones, less than 90% of them singletons. Sequences were derived from CD4+ or CD8+ T cells sorted from blood, sampled in a trial of the OX40 agonist ivuxolimab. All receptors derive from an adult with an advanced solid tumor such as melanoma, head and neck, liver or kidney cancer. Each CDR3 is given with its conserved first and last residue. The D gene is left open where the match is weak. Size tells how often a clone was seen (once, few, many) or the class of an expanded clone, and some rows leave it out.

d_call | j_call | clone_size | v_call | cdr3_aa | cdr3_nt
TRBD1 | TRBJ2-3 | - | TRBV18 | CASSAKKGQETQYF | TGTGCCAGCTCAGCGAAAAAAGGACAGGAGACGCAGTATTTT
- | TRBJ2-7 | - | TRBV5-1 | CASSLVPYEQYF | TGCGCCAGCAGCTTGGTGCCATACGAGCAGTACTTC
- | TRBJ1-1 | - | TRBV18 | CASSPGQMNTEAFF | TGTGCCAGCTCACCTGGACAGATGAACACTGAAGCTTTCTTT
TRBD2 | TRBJ2-1 | - | TRBV7-3 | CASSLNPGLARGNEQFF | TGTGCCAGCAGCTTAAACCCGGGACTAGCGAGAGGCAATGAGCAGTTCTTC
TRBD1 | TRBJ1-5 | - | TRBV6-6 | CASSGTGGELPQHF | TGTGCCAGCAGCGGGACAGGGGGCGAGCTGCCCCAGCATTTT
- | TRBJ1-2 | - | TRBV7-2 | CASSLDGSNYGYTF | TGTGCCAGCAGCTTGGACGGGAGTAACTATGGCTACACCTTC
- | TRBJ1-3 | - | TRBV6-5 | CASSSRIQGSGNTIYF | TGTGCCAGCAGTTCGCGAATTCAGGGCTCTGGAAACACCATATATTTT
TRBD1 | TRBJ1-1 | - | TRBV5-5 | CASSHRGKGTEAFF | TGTGCCAGCAGCCACAGGGGGAAGGGAACTGAAGCTTTCTTT
TRBD1 | TRBJ1-1 | - | TRBV11-2 | CASRRTGGGYDGTEAFF | TGTGCCAGCAGGAGGACAGGCGGGGGTTACGACGGCACTGAAGCTTTCTTT
TRBD2 | TRBJ2-2 | - | TRBV19 | CASSIRSSGANTGELFF | TGTGCCAGTAGTATACGGTCTAGCGGGGCGAACACCGGGGAGCTGTTTTTT
- | TRBJ1-1 | - | TRBV19 | CASSIRGSGGTEAFF | TGTGCCAGTAGTATACGGGGGTCCGGGGGGACTGAAGCTTTCTTT
- | TRBJ1-4 | - | TRBV6-6 | CASSSSRSGTNEKLFF | TGTGCCAGCAGTTCGAGCCGGTCCGGGACTAATGAAAAACTGTTTTTT
- | TRBJ2-4 | - | TRBV13 | CASSLVGQGAKNIQYF | TGTGCCAGCAGCTTGGTAGGGCAGGGGGCCAAAAACATTCAGTACTTC
- | TRBJ2-1 | - | TRBV2 | CASSESEGGLDEQFF | TGTGCCAGCAGTGAATCAGAGGGGGGGCTTGATGAGCAGTTCTTC
- | TRBJ1-4 | - | TRBV2 | CASSEWTTNEKLFF | TGTGCCAGCAGTGAGTGGACAACTAATGAAAAACTGTTTTTT
TRBD1 | TRBJ1-2 | - | TRBV7-2 | CASSLTGPGGYTF | TGTGCCAGCAGCTTGACAGGGCCAGGCGGCTACACCTTC
- | TRBJ2-5 | - | TRBV11-2 | CASSLVSQETQYF | TGTGCCAGCAGCTTAGTCTCTCAAGAGACCCAGTACTTC
- | TRBJ2-5 | - | TRBV7-3 | CASSLGGLGLGKTQYF | TGTGCCAGCAGCTTAGGGGGATTGGGATTAGGAAAGACCCAGTACTTC
TRBD2 | TRBJ2-2 | - | TRBV19 | CASSRPGAAGGSGELFF | TGTGCCAGTAGTCGCCCCGGGGCAGCGGGAGGATCCGGGGAGCTGTTTTTT
- | TRBJ2-5 | few | TRBV5-4 | CASSLDGLQETQYF | TGTGCCAGCAGCCTGGACGGACTCCAAGAGACCCAGTACTTC
TRBD1 | TRBJ1-5 | - | TRBV7-9 | CASSPQTGYNQPQHF | TGTGCCAGCAGCCCCCAGACAGGGTACAATCAGCCCCAGCATTTT
- | TRBJ1-6 | - | TRBV7-9 | CASSKGGLAYNSPLHF | TGTGCCAGCAGCAAGGGGGGGTTAGCCTATAATTCACCCCTCCACTTT
TRBD1 | TRBJ2-7 | - | TRBV27 | CASSFTSPGQGNEQYF | TGTGCCAGCAGTTTTACCTCGCCGGGACAGGGGAACGAGCAGTACTTC
- | TRBJ2-2 | - | TRBV5-1 | CASSVQDINTGELFF | TGCGCCAGCAGCGTTCAGGACATTAACACCGGGGAGCTGTTTTTT
TRBD1 | TRBJ1-5 | - | TRBV19 | CASKGQGHNQPQHF | TGTGCCAGCAAGGGACAGGGACACAATCAGCCCCAGCATTTT
- | TRBJ2-2 | - | TRBV5-1 | CASSTDTNTGELFF | TGCGCCAGCAGTACCGACACGAACACCGGGGAGCTGTTTTTT
- | TRBJ1-1 | - | TRBV11-2 | CASSFRGWGTEAFF | TGTGCCAGCAGCTTTCGGGGATGGGGCACTGAAGCTTTCTTT
- | TRBJ1-1 | - | TRBV19 | CASSIKGRTAMNTEAFF | TGTGCCAGTAGTATAAAGGGGAGGACGGCCATGAACACTGAAGCTTTCTTT
- | TRBJ2-3 | - | TRBV18 | CASSFSGTDTQYF | TGTGCCAGCTCGTTTTCAGGGACAGATACGCAGTATTTT
- | TRBJ2-5 | - | TRBV30 | CAKSSLGETQYF | TGCGCGAAAAGCTCCTTAGGGGAGACCCAGTACTTC
- | TRBJ2-7 | - | TRBV19 | CASSIEGTSDTYEQYF | TGTGCCAGTAGTATTGAAGGGACTTCGGACACCTACGAGCAGTACTTC